These 27 T cell receptor beta chains were sequenced from one sample in a study of response to subunit inactivated influenza vaccine. TCRdb redid the calling of the RT-PCR reads with MiXCR, one entry per CDR3 protein. This sample has some 850,000 distinct CDR3 sequences, with approximately 17% found just once. The source material was PBMCs from blood, sampled roughly 5 days after vaccination. Receptors were obtained from a man between 50 and 59 years old who received an inactivated influenza vaccine.

This chain uses TRBV5-1 with TRBJ2-1; TRBD2 matches 11 bases. The CDR3 is made up of 15 amino acids. The germline gives CDR1 SGHRS, CDR2 YFSETQ. J lost 6 bases, V lost 2 bases, and 4 bases had no gene match. CDR3 sequence (DNA): TGCGCCAGCAGCTTCGAGGGGACTAGCGGCAATGAGCAGTTCTTC. This gives the protein CASSFEGTSGNEQFF.

This clonotype was counted only a few times. CDR3 nucleotide sequence: TGTGCCAGTAGTATGGGTTGGGATGAGCAGTTCTTC. Amino acid sequence: CASSMGWDEQFF. V usage is TRBV19 and J usage is TRBJ2-1; no definite D call. The CDR3 runs 12 residues. Germline V gene sequence: CDR1 LNHDA, CDR2 SQIVND (reference sequence). V was shortened by 3 bases and J by 8 bases, with 8 bases between the two germline ends.

This chain uses TRBV7-2 with TRBJ1-3, with D perhaps matching TRBD1 (5 bases). The CDR3 is made up of 15 amino acids. V lost 4 bases and J 2 bases, leaving 12 bases between the germline ends. From germline, CDR1 is SGHTA and CDR2 FQGNSA. DNA for the CDR3: TGTGCCAGCAGCTCAGGAGGGACCGCTGGAAACACCATATATTTT. It specifies CASSSGGTAGNTIYF. Based on the CDR3 plus reference TRBV7-2 and TRBJ1-3, the full variable domain is GAGVSQSPSNKVTEKGKDVELRCDPISGHTALYWYRQSLGQGLEFLIYFQGNSAPDKSGLPSDRFSAERTGGSVSTLTIQRTQQEDSAVYLCASSSGGTAGNTIYFGEGSWLTVV.

This clonotype was seen a handful of times. The DNA for the CDR3 is TGCGCCAGCAGCCAAGTCCGGGGACAGACCTATGGCTACACCTTC. Translation gives CASSQVRGQTYGYTF. The gene calls are TRBV4-3 and TRBJ1-2, with 7 nucleotides matching TRBD1. The germline V gene has CDR1 LGHNA and CDR2 YSLEER. The J segment lost 4 bases and the V segment lost 1 base, leaving 6 bases of the junction unmatched. The CDR3 runs to 15 residues.

This clonotype was seen more than once but under ten times. V and J are TRBV15 and TRBJ2-3; D call uncertain. The V end was cut by 0 bases, the J end by 4 bases, with 8 bases between. The CDR3 has 14 amino acids. Germline lookup yields CDR1 LNHNV and CDR2 YYDKDF (reference sequence). The CDR3 coding sequence is TGTGCCACCAGCAGAGATCCCCAAGCAGATACGCAGTATTTT. This sequence encodes CATSRDPQADTQYF.

This clonotype showed up many times. The rearrangement uses TRBV15 and TRBJ1-5; TRBD1 might be the D (5 bases). This CDR3 is 14 amino acids long. Germline loops: CDR1 LNHNV, CDR2 YYDKDF (reference sequence). V shed 0 bases and J shed 7 bases, with 10 bases lying between them. The CDR3 reads CATSRDAGDQPQHF. CDR3 DNA: TGTGCCACCAGCAGAGATGCGGGGGACCAGCCCCAGCATTTT.

This clonotype was picked up a small number of times. The chain has TRBV7-6 and TRBJ2-2, with a possible D match to TRBD1 (8 bases). The V gene's germline CDR1 is SGHVS and CDR2 FNYEAQ. Trimming left V 2 bases short and J 5 bases short, with 15 bases between. The length of the CDR3 is 16 residues. Here the CDR3 reads CASSLRGQGGTGELFF. CDR3 coding DNA: TGTGCCAGCAGCTTAAGAGGACAGGGAGGGACCGGGGAGCTGTTTTTT. The complete variable domain, with remaining parts taken from reference TRBV7-6 and TRBJ2-2, reads GAGVSQSPRYKVTKRGQDVALRCDPISGHVSLYWYRQALGQGPEFLTYFNYEAQQDKSGLPNDRFSAERPEGSISTLTIQRTEQRDSAMYRCASSLRGQGGTGELFFGEGSRLTVL.

CDR3 DNA: TGTGCCAGCAGCTTAGGATCTAGCGGGAGGGCCCTGTACTTC. Protein product: CASSLGSSGRALYF. The chain couples TRBV7-9 to TRBJ2-7; 12 bases map to TRBD2. The CDR3 has 14 amino acids. Germline V gene lookup returns CDR1 SEHNR and CDR2 FQNEAQ (reference sequence). V shed 1 base, J shed 12 bases, and the junction held 7 bases outside the gene matches.

This chain connects TRBV12-3 or TRBV12-4 to TRBJ1-6; D not resolved. V was shortened by 8 bases and J by 5 bases, with 10 bases between the two germline ends. The CDR3 is 13 amino acids. The chain's CDR3 is CASAGRHNSPLHF. Written as DNA, the CDR3 is TGTGCCAGCGCGGGCAGACATAATTCACCCCTCCACTTT.

As regards this clonotype: Compared with germline, one end of the junction differs, possibly owing to a read error. The gene calls are TRBV7-8 and TRBJ2-7; D gene uncertain. Germline V gene lookup returns CDR1 SGHVS and CDR2 FQNEAQ. The CDR3 spans 12 residues. CDR3 sequence: CASSPSNWPQDF. The CDR3 DNA sequence: TGTGCCAGCAGCCCGAGCAATTGGCCCCAGGACTTC.

The chain is built from TRBV12-3 or TRBV12-4 and TRBJ2-7; no reliable D call. Trimming pared 7 bases from V and 2 bases from J, leaving 15 bases between. There are 14 residues in the CDR3. The CDR3 sequence is CASKLPQSPYEQYF. Here the CDR3 DNA reads TGTGCCAGCAAACTCCCTCAGAGTCCCTACGAGCAGTACTTC.

This clonotype was seen repeatedly, ten times or more. The gene calls are TRBV4-3 and TRBJ2-1; D unresolved. V was clipped by 0 bases and J by 8 bases, with 8 bases between them. Germline-derived CDR1 and CDR2 are LGHNA and YSLEER. The CDR3 sequence is 13 residues long. CDR3 nucleotides: TGCGCCAGCAGCCAAGAAAGACCCGATGAGCAGTTCTTC. As protein: CASSQERPDEQFF.

In its sample, this clonotype was seen a few times. The chain links TRBV7-3 to TRBJ2-1; a weak D match, TRBD1 (6 bases). Per the germline V gene, CDR1 is SGHTA and CDR2 is FQGTGA. V lost 0 bases, J lost 4 bases, and 10 bases lay in between. This CDR3 has 15 residues. The CDR3 DNA sequence: TGTGCCAGCAGCTTAACCGGACAGCAGTACAATGAGCAGTTCTTC. Residues: CASSLTGQQYNEQFF.

This chain uses TRBV3-1 with TRBJ2-5; D remains unclear. Germline lookup yields CDR1 LGHDT and CDR2 YNNKEL (reference sequence). CDR3 length equals 13 residues. V lost 0 bases and J 6 bases, leaving 8 bases between the germline ends. The CDR3, as DNA: TGTGCCAGCAGCCAAGACGCATTAAAGACCCAGTACTTC. It translates to CASSQDALKTQYF.

V gene TRBV19 combines with J gene TRBJ2-1; D uncertain. This CDR3 has 15 amino acids. The V gene lost 3 bases and the J gene lost 0 bases, with 9 bases spanning the gap. Germline-derived CDR1 and CDR2 are LNHDA and SQIVND (reference sequence). CDR3 loop: CASSMVWYSYNEQFF. CDR3 DNA: TGTGCCAGTAGTATGGTTTGGTACTCCTACAATGAGCAGTTCTTC.

Worth noting for this clonotype: A read error may account for a junction end that differs from germline. This chain connects TRBV29-1 to TRBJ1-2; 11 nucleotides line up with TRBD1. This CDR3 has 13 residues. Germline-derived CDR1 and CDR2 are SQVTM and ANQGSEA. The CDR3 sequence is CSVEGQGAAGYTF. The CDR3 nucleotides read TGCAGCGTCGAAGGACAGGGGGCGGCTGGCTACACCTTC. The full variable domain, completed using reference TRBV29-1 and TRBJ1-2, is SAVISQKPSRDICQRGTSLTIQCQVDSQVTMMFWYRQQPGQSLTLIATANQGSEATYESGFVIDKFPISRPNLTFSTLTVSNMSPEDSSIYLCSVEGQGAAGYTFGSGTRLTVV.

In this sample, this clonotype turned up a few times. This sequence joins TRBV9 and TRBJ2-7; 9 bases fit TRBD2. Per the germline V gene, CDR1 is SGDLS and CDR2 is YYNGEE. The ends lost 0 bases at V and 2 bases at J; junction bases unmatched: 3. The CDR3 has 15 amino acids. As DNA, the CDR3 is TGTGCCAGCAGCGTAGACGCGGGAGGGACCTACGAGCAGTACTTC. Its protein is CASSVDAGGTYEQYF.

The table lists this clonotype with many counts. The rearrangement joins TRBV7-2 to TRBJ2-7; 11 nucleotides match TRBD2. Germline V gene data show CDR1 as SGHTA and CDR2 as FQGNSA. The CDR3 runs 14 residues. J lost 5 bases, V lost 7 bases, and 7 bases had no gene match. The CDR3 DNA is TGTGCCAGCAAACTACTAGCGGGAGTTCACGAGCAGTACTTC. Translating it yields CASKLLAGVHEQYF.

This clonotype was seen repeatedly, ten times or more. The rearrangement links TRBV4-2 to TRBJ1-2, with 9 bases identical to TRBD1. The germline V gene has CDR1 LGHNA and CDR2 YNFKEQ. Unmatched junction bases numbered 10, after V lost 3 bases and J lost 5 bases. This CDR3 is 16 amino acids long. CDR3 residues: CASSHYTGQGGYGYTF. Written as DNA, the CDR3 is TGTGCCAGCAGCCATTACACGGGACAGGGTGGATATGGCTACACCTTC.

This clonotype was picked up a small number of times. The chain combines TRBV20-1 with TRBJ2-1; 10 nucleotides match TRBD2. The CDR3 length is 16 residues. Per germline, CDR1 DFQATT and CDR2 SNEGSKA (reference sequence). J lost 4 bases, V lost 5 bases, and 11 bases had no gene match. The DNA of the CDR3 is TGCAGTGCTTTATCTCGTTGGACTAGCGGTTACAATGAGCAGTTCTTC. Protein sequence: CSALSRWTSGYNEQFF.

This chain joins TRBV20-1 and TRBJ1-1, with TRBD1 as a possible D gene (6 bases). V was cut by 6 bases and J by 5 bases, with 19 bases left in between. CDR3 length: 14 amino acids. Germline V CDR1 and CDR2: DFQATT, SNEGSKA (reference sequence). The DNA of the CDR3 is TGCAGTGCCCTAGGAGCAGGGGCGGGAACTGAAGCTTTCTTT. Translation: CSALGAGAGTEAFF.

This clonotype was detected many times. The chain has TRBV29-1 and TRBJ2-2; TRBD2 aligns across 10 bases. The germline V gene encodes CDR1 SQVTM and CDR2 ANQGSEA. V shed 6 bases, J shed 2 bases, and the junction held 12 bases outside the gene matches. CDR3 size: 17 residues. The CDR3 nucleotides read TGCAGCGTAAGATGGACTAGCGGCGGGGTTAACACCGGGGAGCTGTTTTTT. Translating it yields CSVRWTSGGVNTGELFF.

The chain couples TRBV5-6 to TRBJ2-2, with D uncertain. The V and J ends lost 6 bases and 0 bases respectively, with 15 bases between them. This CDR3 contains 16 residues. Germline values: CDR1 SGHDT, CDR2 YYEEEE. CDR3 DNA sequence: TGTGCCAGCAAGAATAGCCCCCGTCCGAACACCGGGGAGCTGTTTTTT. This encodes CASKNSPRPNTGELFF.

This clonotype was recorded at least ten times. The gene calls are TRBV20-1 and TRBJ2-1; D gene unclear. Trimming removed 6 bases at V and 0 bases at J, with 15 bases between. The germline V gene has CDR1 DFQATT and CDR2 SNEGSKA (reference sequence). The CDR3 consists of 15 residues. This CDR3 is CSAQVQSSSYNEQFF. The DNA of the CDR3 is TGCAGTGCCCAAGTGCAGTCGAGCTCCTACAATGAGCAGTTCTTC.

This clonotype appeared a few times. J is TRBJ2-1 and V is TRBV5-6; D is ambiguous. V dropped 4 bases and J dropped 12 bases, with 14 bases sitting between them. Germline V lookup: CDR1 SGHDT, CDR2 YYEEEE. The CDR3 consists of 12 residues. The chain's CDR3 is CASSRSQEVQFF. CDR3 nucleotides: TGTGCCAGCAGCCGTAGCCAGGAAGTGCAGTTCTTC.

The sample holds a few counts of this clonotype. This chain uses TRBV28 with TRBJ2-5; D remains unclear. With 3 bases removed from V and 0 bases from J, the gap between germline ends came to 8 bases. Germline CDR1 MDHEN, CDR2 SYDVKM. The CDR3 covers 14 residues. In nucleotides, the CDR3 is TGTGCCAGCAGTTTCCTGTCAGACCAAGAGACCCAGTACTTC. Translated, it gives CASSFLSDQETQYF.

This chain uses TRBV29-1 with TRBJ2-1; 10 bases align to TRBD2. V lost 4 bases, J lost 3 bases, and 9 bases stayed unmatched. Looked up from germline, CDR1 is SQVTM and CDR2 is ANQGSEA. The CDR3 runs to 16 residues. The CDR3 coding sequence is TGCAGCGTTGTTTTCGGACTAGCGGCCTACTACAATGAGCAGTTCTTC. Translating gives CSVVFGLAAYYNEQFF.